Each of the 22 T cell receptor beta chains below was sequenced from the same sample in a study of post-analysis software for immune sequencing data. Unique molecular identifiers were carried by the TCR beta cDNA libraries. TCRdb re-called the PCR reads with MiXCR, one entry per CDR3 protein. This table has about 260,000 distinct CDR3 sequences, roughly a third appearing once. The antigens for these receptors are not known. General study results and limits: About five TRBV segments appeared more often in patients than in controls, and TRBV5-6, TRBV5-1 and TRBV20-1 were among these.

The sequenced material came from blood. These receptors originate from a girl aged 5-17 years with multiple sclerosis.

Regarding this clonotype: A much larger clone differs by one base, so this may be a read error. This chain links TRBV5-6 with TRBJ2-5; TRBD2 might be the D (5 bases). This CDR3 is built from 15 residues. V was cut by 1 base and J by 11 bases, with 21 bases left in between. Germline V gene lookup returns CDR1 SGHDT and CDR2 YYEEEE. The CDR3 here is CASSLSATTSNEQYF. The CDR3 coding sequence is TGTGCCAGCAGCTTGAGTGCGACTACAAGCAATGAGCAGTACTTC.

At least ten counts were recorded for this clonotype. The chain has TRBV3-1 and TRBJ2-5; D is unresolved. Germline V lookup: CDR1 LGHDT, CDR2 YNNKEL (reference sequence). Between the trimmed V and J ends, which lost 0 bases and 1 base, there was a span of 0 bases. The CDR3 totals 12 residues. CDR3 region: CASSQDQETQYF. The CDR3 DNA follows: TGTGCCAGCAGCCAAGACCAAGAGACCCAGTACTTC.

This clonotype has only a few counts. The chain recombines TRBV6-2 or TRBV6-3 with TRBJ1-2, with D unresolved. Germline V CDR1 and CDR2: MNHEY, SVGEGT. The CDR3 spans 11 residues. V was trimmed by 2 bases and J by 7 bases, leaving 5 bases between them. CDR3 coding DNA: TGTGCCAGCAGTTACCCTCGTGGCTACACCTTC. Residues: CASSYPRGYTF.

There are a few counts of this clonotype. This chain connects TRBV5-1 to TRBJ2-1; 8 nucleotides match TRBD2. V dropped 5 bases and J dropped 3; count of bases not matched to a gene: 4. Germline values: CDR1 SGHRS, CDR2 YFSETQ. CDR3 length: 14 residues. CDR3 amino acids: CASSTSGGYNEQFF. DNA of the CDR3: TGCGCCAGCAGTACTAGCGGCGGCTACAATGAGCAGTTCTTC.

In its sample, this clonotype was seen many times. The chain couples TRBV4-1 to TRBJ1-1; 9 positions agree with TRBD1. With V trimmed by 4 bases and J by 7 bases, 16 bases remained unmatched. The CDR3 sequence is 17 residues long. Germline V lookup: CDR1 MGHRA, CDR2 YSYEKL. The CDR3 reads CASSPPPRTGALGEAFF. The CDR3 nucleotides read TGCGCCAGCAGCCCGCCACCCCGGACAGGGGCGTTAGGTGAAGCTTTCTTT.

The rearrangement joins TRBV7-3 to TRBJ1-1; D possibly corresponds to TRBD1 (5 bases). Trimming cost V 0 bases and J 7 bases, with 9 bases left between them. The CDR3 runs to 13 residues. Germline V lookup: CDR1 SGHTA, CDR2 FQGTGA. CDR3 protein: CASSLTRDGEAFF. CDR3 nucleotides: TGTGCCAGCAGCTTAACCAGGGACGGTGAAGCTTTCTTT.

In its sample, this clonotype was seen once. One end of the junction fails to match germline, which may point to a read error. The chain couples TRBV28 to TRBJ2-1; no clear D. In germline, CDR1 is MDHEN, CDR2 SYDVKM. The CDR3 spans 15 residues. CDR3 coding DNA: TGTACCAGCACTCTCAGGCTCGCGGTGGACAATGAGCAGTTCTTC. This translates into CTSTLRLAVDNEQFF.

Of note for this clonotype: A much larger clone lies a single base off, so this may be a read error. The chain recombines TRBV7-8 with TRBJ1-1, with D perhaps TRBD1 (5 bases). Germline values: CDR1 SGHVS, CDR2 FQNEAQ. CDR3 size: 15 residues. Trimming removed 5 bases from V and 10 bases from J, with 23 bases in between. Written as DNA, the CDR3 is TGTGCCAGCAGCCCTCGGGAGGGGATATTCGCTGGAGCTTTCTTT. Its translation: CASSPREGIFAGAFF. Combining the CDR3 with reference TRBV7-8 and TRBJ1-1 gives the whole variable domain GAGVSQSPRYKVAKRGQDVALRCDPISGHVSLFWYQQALGQGPEFLTYFQNEAQLDKSGLPSDRFFAERPEGSVSTLKIQRTQQEDSAVYLCASSPREGIFAGAFFGQGTRLTVV.

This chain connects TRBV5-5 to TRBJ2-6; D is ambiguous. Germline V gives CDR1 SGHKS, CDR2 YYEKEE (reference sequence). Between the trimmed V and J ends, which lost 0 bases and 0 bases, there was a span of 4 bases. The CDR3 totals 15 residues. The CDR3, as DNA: TGTGCCAGCAGCTTGGTAAGCTCTGGGGCCAACGTCCTGACTTTC. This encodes CASSLVSSGANVLTF.

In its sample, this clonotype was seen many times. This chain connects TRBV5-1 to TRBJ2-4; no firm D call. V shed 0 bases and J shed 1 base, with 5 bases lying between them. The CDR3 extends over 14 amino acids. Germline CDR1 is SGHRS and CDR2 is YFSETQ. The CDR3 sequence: CASSLAGAKNIQYF. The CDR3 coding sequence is TGCGCCAGCAGCTTGGCTGGGGCCAAAAACATTCAGTACTTC.

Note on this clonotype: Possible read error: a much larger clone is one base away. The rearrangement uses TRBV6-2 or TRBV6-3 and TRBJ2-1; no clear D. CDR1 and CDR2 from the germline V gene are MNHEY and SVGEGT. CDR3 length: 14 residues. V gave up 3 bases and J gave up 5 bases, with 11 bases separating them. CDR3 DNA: TGTGCCAGCAGTTATTCGGACGGACACAATGAGCAGTTCTTC. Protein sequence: CASSYSDGHNEQFF.

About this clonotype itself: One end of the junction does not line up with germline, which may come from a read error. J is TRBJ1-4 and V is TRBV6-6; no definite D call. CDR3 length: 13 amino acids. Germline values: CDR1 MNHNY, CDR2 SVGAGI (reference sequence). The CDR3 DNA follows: TGTGTCAGCAGTTACTCGACCAGAGAAAAACTGTTTTTT. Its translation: CVSSYSTREKLFF.

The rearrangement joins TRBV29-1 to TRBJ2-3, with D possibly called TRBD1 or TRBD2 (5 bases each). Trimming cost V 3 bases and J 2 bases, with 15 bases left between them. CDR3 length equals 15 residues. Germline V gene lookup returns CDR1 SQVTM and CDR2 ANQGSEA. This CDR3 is CSVEEAQDLTDTQYF. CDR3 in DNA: TGCAGCGTTGAGGAGGCACAGGACCTCACAGATACGCAGTATTTT.

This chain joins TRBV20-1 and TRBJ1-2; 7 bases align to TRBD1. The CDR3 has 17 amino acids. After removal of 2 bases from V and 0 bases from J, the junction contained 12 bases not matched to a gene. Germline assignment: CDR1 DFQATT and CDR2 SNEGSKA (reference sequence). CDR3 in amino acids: CSARIYDRESSNYGYTF. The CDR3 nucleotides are TGCAGTGCTAGAATTTACGACAGGGAGAGCTCTAACTATGGCTACACCTTC.

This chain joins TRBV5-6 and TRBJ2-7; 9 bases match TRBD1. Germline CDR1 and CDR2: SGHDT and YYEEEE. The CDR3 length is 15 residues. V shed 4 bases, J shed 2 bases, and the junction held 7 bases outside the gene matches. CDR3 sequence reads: CASSGGTGLPYEQYF. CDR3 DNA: TGTGCCAGCAGCGGGGGGACAGGGCTCCCCTACGAGCAGTACTTC.

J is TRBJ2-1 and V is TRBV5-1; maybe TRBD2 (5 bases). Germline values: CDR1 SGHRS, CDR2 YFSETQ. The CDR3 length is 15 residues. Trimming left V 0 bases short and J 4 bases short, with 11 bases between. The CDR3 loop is CASSLVDPGYNEQFF. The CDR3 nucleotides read TGCGCCAGCAGCTTGGTTGACCCGGGGTACAATGAGCAGTTCTTC.

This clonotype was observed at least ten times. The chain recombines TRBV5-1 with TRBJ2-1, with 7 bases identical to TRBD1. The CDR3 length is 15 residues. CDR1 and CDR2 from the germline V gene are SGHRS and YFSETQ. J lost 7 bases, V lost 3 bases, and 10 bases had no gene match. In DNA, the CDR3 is TGCGCCAGCAGCTCACGGGACAGTGGCGTTAATGAGCAGTTCTTC. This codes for CASSSRDSGVNEQFF.

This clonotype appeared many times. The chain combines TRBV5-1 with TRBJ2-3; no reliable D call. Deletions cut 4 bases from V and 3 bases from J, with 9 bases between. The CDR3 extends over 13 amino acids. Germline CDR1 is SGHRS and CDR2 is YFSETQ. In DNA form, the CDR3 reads TGCGCCAGCAGCCGGCCCCCGACAGATACGCAGTATTTT. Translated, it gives CASSRPPTDTQYF.

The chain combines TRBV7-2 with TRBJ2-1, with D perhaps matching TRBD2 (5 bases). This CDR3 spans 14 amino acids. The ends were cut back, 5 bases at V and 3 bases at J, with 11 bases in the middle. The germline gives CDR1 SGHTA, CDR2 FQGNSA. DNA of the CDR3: TGTGCCAGCAGCATTGGACTTAACTACAATGAGCAGTTCTTC. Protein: CASSIGLNYNEQFF.

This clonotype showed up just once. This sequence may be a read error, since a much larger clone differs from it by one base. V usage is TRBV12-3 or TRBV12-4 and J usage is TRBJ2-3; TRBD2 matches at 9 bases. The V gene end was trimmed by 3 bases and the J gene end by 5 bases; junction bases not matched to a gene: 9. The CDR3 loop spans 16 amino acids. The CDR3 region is CASSLLASGIEDTQYF. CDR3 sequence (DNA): TGTGCCAGCAGTTTGTTGGCTAGCGGGATAGAAGATACGCAGTATTTT.

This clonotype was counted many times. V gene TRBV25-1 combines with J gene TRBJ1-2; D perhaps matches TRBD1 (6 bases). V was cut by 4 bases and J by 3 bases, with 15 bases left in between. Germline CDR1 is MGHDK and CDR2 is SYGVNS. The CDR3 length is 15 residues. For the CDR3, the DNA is TGTGCCAGCAGTGCTTCCGGGGGGCCCCACTATGGCTACACCTTC. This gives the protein CASSASGGPHYGYTF.

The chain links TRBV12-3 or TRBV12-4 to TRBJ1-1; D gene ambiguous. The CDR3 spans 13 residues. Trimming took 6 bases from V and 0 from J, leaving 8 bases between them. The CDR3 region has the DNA TGTGCCAGCAGGTTAAAGATGAACACTGAAGCTTTCTTT. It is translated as CASRLKMNTEAFF.